One and the same sample provided the 9 T cell receptor beta chains below, sequenced in a study of shared clonotypes between healthy human individuals. Here immunoSEQ multiplex PCR was the method, and the copy in TCRdb shows in-frame clones only, minus some. The sample contains under 1 million clones, around 96% of which appear only once. Naive CD8 populations comprised CD45RO-negative cells positively selected for CCR7, excluding terminally differentiated effector memory CD45RA+ cells. The sample taken for sequencing was naive CD8+ T cells sorted from blood. These receptors all stem from a young man in good health.

The V call is TRBV27, the J call TRBJ2-7; 14 bases map to TRBD2. CDR1 and CDR2 from the germline V gene are MNHEY and SMNVEV (reference sequence). V was clipped by 5 bases and J by 1 base; unmatched bases: 7. CDR3 length: 17 amino acids. Here the CDR3 DNA reads TGTGCCAGCAGTCCCGGGACTAGCGGGAGAGAGTCCTACGAGCAGTACTTC. Translation gives CASSPGTSGRESYEQYF.

The chain carries TRBV7-9 and TRBJ2-7, with 11 bases aligning to TRBD2. This CDR3 is built from 15 residues. V was pared by 3 bases and J by 5 bases, with 6 bases of the junction left unmatched. CDR1 is SEHNR, CDR2 FQNEAQ, per germline (reference sequence). Here the CDR3 DNA reads TGTGCCAGCAGCTTTTCTAGCGGGAGGCTCGACGAGCAGTACTTC. As protein: CASSFSSGRLDEQYF.

This clone appeared a few times. The chain recombines TRBV7-2 with TRBJ2-1; a weak D match, TRBD2 (5 bases). The length of the CDR3 is 13 residues. Germline V gene lookup returns CDR1 SGHTA and CDR2 FQGNSA. V was cut by 1 base and J by 9 bases, with 10 bases left in between. The CDR3 coding sequence is TGTGCCAGCAGCTTAGATGCGGGTGGTGAGCAGTTCTTC. As protein: CASSLDAGGEQFF.

V gene TRBV14 combines with J gene TRBJ1-1; D is perhaps TRBD1 (6 bases). CDR1 is SGHDN, CDR2 FVKESK, per germline. There are 14 residues in the CDR3. With 6 bases removed from V and 0 bases from J, the gap between germline ends came to 11 bases. This chain's CDR3 is CASRDRFMNTEAFF. CDR3 sequence (DNA): TGTGCCAGCAGAGACAGGTTTATGAACACTGAAGCTTTCTTT.

With respect to this clone: One junction end disagrees with the germline gene, perhaps due to a read error. The chain links TRBV11-2 to TRBJ2-4; 9 nucleotides agree with TRBD2. CDR1 and CDR2 (germline): SGHAT, FQNNGV. This CDR3 spans 19 amino acids. The CDR3 protein is CASSSIRTSGHIARNIQYF. CDR3 DNA sequence: TGTGCCAGCAGCTCCATTCGTACTAGCGGGCATATAGCCAGAAACATTCAGTACTTC.

In DNA form, the CDR3 reads TGTGCCAGCAGTTACGGTTTCTACAATGAGCAGTTCTTC. Translated: CASSYGFYNEQFF. The chain uses TRBV27 and TRBJ2-1; D gene ambiguous. Between the trimmed V and J ends, which lost 4 bases and 3 bases, there was a span of 7 bases. Germline CDR1 and CDR2: MNHEY and SMNVEV (reference sequence). This CDR3 spans 13 amino acids.

About this clone itself: Other DNA sequences of this sample code for an identical CDR3. V usage is TRBV27 and J usage is TRBJ1-5, with unresolved D. The CDR3 has 13 residues. V was cut by 6 bases and J by 2 bases, with 8 bases left in between. CDR1 and CDR2 (germline): MNHEY, SMNVEV (reference sequence). CDR3 nucleotides: TGTGCCAGCAGCCTAAGGGGCAATCAGCCCCAGCATTTT. This codes for CASSLRGNQPQHF.

The rearrangement joins TRBV29-1 to TRBJ2-1; a possible D gene is TRBD2 (6 bases). The CDR3 has 16 residues. The germline V gene has CDR1 SQVTM and CDR2 ANQGSEA. V gave up 4 bases and J gave up 0 bases, with 16 bases separating them. In DNA, the CDR3 is TGCAGCGTTGTGTCCGGGAGCGACTACTCCTACAATGAGCAGTTCTTC. It codes for CSVVSGSDYSYNEQFF.

The chain has TRBV2 and TRBJ2-7; weak D call: TRBD1 (6 bases). From germline, CDR1 is SNHLY and CDR2 FYNNEI. Trimming shortened V by 4 bases and J by 2 bases, and 12 bases separated the two germline ends. CDR3 length: 14 residues. This chain's CDR3 is CASSGQAGPYEQYF. The DNA of the CDR3 is TGTGCCAGCAGTGGACAGGCCGGGCCCTACGAGCAGTACTTC.